This TCR beta chain was recorded in a study of T cells in Graves' hyperthyroidism and ophthalmopathy. Study-level findings and limits: In blood, most of the thyroid clonotypes expanded above 0.001 were also present.

This CDR3 has 15 residues. Germline V gives CDR1 KGHDR, CDR2 SFDVKD. V was clipped by 5 bases and J by 1 base, with 12 bases between them. This clonotype was seen ten or more times. The antigen remains unidentified. Amplification of TCR beta CDR3 regions was performed using RNA transcripts as template. An initial round of RT-PCR targeting the TCR CDR3 relied on the HTBI primer set. TCRdb itself ran the multiplex PCR reads through MiXCR, one entry per CDR3 protein. The table includes hundreds of thousands of distinct CDR3 sequences, around an eighth detected once. Every diagnosis used clinical symptoms, serum thyroxine and TRAb, thyroid ultrasound and orbital computed tomography.

The sequence was obtained from a man in his fifties with Graves' ophthalmopathy. The source material was blood. The rearrangement joins TRBV24-1 to TRBJ2-3; D remains ambiguous. CDR3 loop: CATSGRGIGTDTQYF. The CDR3 DNA follows: TGTGCCACCAGTGGCCGTGGGATAGGCACAGATACGCAGTATTTT.